The T cell receptor (beta chain) under discussion was sequenced for a study of human T cells and chemical hapten exposure. Described time point: pre-sensitization, week 0. Treatment reported: therapeutic diphenylcyclopropenone sensitization with weekly scalp DPC. TCRdb re-called the RACE reads with MiXCR, one entry per CDR3 protein. Among 350,000 to 400,000 distinct CDR3 sequences listed, about 5.1% were seen once. This sequence was found in a woman aged 45-60 years with alopecia areata. Some clones in this sample may be carry-over from other donors' samples. This material consisted of whole blood, taken in connection with sensitization to the hapten diphenylcyclopropenone (DPC).

CDR3 sequence reads: CAWSVSWAEQYF. CDR3 nucleotides: TGTGCCTGGAGTGTCAGTTGGGCCGAGCAGTACTTC. This sequence joins TRBV30 and TRBJ2-7; no definite D call. V gave up 0 bases and J gave up 6 bases, with 9 bases separating them. The CDR3 is made up of 12 amino acids. Germline V gives CDR1 GTSNPN, CDR2 SVGIG (reference sequence).